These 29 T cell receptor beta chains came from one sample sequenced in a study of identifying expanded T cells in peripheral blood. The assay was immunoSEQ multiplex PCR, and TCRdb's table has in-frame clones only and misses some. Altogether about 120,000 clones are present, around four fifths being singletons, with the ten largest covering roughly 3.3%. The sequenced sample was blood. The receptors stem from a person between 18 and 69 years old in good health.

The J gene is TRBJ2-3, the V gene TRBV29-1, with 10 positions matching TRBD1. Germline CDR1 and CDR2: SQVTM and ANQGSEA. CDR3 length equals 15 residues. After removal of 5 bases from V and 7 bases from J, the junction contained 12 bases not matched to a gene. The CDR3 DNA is TGCAGCGTTCGAACCGGGACAGGGGCGATTAATACGCAGTATTTT. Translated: CSVRTGTGAINTQYF.

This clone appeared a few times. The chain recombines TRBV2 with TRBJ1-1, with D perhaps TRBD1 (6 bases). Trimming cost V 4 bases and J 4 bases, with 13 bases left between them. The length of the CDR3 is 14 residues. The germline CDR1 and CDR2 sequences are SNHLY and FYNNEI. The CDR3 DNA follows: TGTGCCAGCAGTGTTCGGACGGGGGCCACTGAAGCTTTCTTT. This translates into CASSVRTGATEAFF.

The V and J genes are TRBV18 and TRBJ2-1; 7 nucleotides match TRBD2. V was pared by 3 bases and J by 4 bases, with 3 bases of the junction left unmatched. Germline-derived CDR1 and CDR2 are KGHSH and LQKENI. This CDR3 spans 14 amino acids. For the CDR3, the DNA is TGTGCCAGCTCACCGGCGGGGGTGTACAATGAGCAGTTCTTC. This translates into CASSPAGVYNEQFF.

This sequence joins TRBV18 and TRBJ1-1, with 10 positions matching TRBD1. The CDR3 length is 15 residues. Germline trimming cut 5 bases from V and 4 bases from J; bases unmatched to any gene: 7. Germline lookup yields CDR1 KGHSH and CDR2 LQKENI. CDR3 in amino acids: CASSADRGPGTEAFF. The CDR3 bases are TGTGCCAGCTCAGCAGACAGGGGGCCGGGCACTGAAGCTTTCTTT.

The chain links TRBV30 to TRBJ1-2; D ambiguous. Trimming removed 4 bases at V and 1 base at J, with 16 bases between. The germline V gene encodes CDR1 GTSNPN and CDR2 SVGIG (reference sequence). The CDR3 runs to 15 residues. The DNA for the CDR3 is TGTGCCTGGATTTCATCCAGGTCTCGTAACTATGGCTACACCTTC. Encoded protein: CAWISSRSRNYGYTF.

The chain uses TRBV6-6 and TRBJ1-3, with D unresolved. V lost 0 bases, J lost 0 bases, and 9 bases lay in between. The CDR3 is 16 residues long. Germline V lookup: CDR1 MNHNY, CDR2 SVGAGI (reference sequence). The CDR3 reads CASSYSGSSSGNTIYF. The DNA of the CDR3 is TGTGCCAGCAGTTACTCAGGGTCGAGCTCTGGAAACACCATATATTTT.

CDR3 nucleotides: TGTGCCAGCAGCTTATCTGTCCGTATGGGGAACACCCAAGAGACCCAGTACTTC. Residues: CASSLSVRMGNTQETQYF. V gene TRBV7-9 combines with J gene TRBJ2-5; D remains ambiguous. The germline V gene encodes CDR1 SEHNR and CDR2 FQNEAQ (reference sequence). The CDR3 is 18 residues long. V was shortened by 2 bases and J by 1 base, with 20 bases between the two germline ends.

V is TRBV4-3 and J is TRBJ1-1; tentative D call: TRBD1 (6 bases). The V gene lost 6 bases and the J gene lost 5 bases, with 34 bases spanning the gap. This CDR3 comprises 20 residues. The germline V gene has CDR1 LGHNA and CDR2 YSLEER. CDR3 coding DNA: TGCGCCAGCAGTCTTACCAAATACAGGGCCCTGACAGAAGGGACGACTGAAGCTTTCTTT. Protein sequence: CASSLTKYRALTEGTTEAFF.

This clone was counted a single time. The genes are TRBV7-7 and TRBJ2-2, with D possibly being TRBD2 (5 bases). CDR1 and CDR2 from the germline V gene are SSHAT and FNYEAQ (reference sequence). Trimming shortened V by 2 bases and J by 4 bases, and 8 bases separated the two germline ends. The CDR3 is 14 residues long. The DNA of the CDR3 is TGTGCCAGCAGCTTAACGGGGTCCACCGGGGAGCTGTTTTTT. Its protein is CASSLTGSTGELFF.

Here the CDR3 reads CASSQLAPDTQYF. The CDR3 DNA sequence: TGTGCCAGCAGCCAACTAGCCCCAGATACGCAGTATTTT. This rearrangement joins TRBV6-1 to TRBJ2-3; the D gene is possibly TRBD2 (6 bases). The CDR3 runs 13 residues. Trimming took 6 bases from V and 4 from J, leaving 11 bases between them. In germline, CDR1 is MNHNS, CDR2 SASEGT.

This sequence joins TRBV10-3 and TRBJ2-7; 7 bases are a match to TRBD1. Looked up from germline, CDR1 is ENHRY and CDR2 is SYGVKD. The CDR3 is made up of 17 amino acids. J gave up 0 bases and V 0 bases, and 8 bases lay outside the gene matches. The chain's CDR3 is CAISESTFGTVSYEQYF. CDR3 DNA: TGTGCCATCAGTGAGTCGACCTTCGGGACAGTCTCCTACGAGCAGTACTTC.

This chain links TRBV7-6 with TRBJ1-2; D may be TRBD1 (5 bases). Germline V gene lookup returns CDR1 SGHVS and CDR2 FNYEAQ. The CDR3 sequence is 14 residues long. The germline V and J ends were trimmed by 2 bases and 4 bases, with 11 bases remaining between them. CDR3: CASSLTSGTYGYTF. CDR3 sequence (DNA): TGTGCCAGCAGCTTAACCTCGGGGACCTATGGCTACACCTTC.

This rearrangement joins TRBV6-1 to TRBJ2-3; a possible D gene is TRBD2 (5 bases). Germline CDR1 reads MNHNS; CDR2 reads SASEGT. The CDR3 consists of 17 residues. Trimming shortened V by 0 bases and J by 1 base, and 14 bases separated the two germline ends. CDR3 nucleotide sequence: TGTGCCAGCAGTGAAGCATTGAGGGTCCGCGGCACAGATACGCAGTATTTT. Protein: CASSEALRVRGTDTQYF.

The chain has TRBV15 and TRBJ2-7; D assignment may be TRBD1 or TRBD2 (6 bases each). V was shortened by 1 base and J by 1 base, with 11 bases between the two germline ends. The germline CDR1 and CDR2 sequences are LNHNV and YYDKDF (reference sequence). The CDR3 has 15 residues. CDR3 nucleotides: TGTGCCACCAGCAGAGTCCGGGGGCAGTCCTACGAGCAGTACTTC. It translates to CATSRVRGQSYEQYF. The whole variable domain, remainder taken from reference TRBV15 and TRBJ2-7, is DAMVIQNPRYQVTQFGKPVTLSCSQTLNHNVMYWYQQKSSQAPKLLFHYYDKDFNNEADTPDNFQSRRPNTSFCFLDIRSPGLGDTAMYLCATSRVRGQSYEQYFGPGTRLTVT.

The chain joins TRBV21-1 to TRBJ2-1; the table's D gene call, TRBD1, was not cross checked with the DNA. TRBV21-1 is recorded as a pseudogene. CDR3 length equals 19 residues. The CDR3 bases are TGTGCCAGCAGCTTCGGTGGAGACAGGGGAAGTTTCAAGAACAATGAGCAGTTCTTC. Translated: CASSFGGDRGSFKNNEQFF.

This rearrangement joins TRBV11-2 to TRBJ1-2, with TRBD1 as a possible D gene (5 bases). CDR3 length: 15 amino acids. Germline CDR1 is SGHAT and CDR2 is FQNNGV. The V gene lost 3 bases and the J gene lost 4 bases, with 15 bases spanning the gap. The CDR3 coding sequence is TGTGCCAGCAGCTTTGGACCCGGTGGGACCTATGGCTACACCTTC. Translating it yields CASSFGPGGTYGYTF. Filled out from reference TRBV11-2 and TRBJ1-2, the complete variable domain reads EAGVAQSPRYKIIEKRQSVAFWCNPISGHATLYWYQQILGQGPKLLIQFQNNGVVDDSQLPKDRFSAERLKGVDSTLKIQPAKLEDSAVYLCASSFGPGGTYGYTFGSGTRLTVV.

The CDR3 DNA sequence: TGTGCCTGGAGTGTACAGGTCGGGTGGACTGAAGCTTTCTTT. This translates into CAWSVQVGWTEAFF. The chain uses TRBV30 and TRBJ1-1, with a weak D call TRBD1 (5 bases). This CDR3 has 14 residues. V was shortened by 0 bases and J by 5 bases, with 13 bases between the two germline ends. From germline, CDR1 is GTSNPN and CDR2 SVGIG (reference sequence).

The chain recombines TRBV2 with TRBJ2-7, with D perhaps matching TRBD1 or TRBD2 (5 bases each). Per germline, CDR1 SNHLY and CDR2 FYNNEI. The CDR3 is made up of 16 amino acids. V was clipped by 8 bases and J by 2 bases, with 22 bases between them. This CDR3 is CASASTGAGLPYEQYF. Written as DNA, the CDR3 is TGTGCCAGCGCTAGCACCGGGGCAGGATTGCCCTACGAGCAGTACTTC.

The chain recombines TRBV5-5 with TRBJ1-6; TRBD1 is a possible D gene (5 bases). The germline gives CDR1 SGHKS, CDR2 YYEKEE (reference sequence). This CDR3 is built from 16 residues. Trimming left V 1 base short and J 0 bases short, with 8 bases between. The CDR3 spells CASSLTGSSYNSPLHF. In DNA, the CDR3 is TGTGCCAGCAGCTTGACAGGATCCTCCTATAATTCACCCCTCCACTTT.

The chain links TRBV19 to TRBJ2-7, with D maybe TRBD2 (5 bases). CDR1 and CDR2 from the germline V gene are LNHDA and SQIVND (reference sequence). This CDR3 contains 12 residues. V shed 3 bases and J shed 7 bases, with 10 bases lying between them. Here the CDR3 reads CASSMAGLEQYF. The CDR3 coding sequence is TGTGCCAGTAGTATGGCGGGTCTGGAGCAGTACTTC.

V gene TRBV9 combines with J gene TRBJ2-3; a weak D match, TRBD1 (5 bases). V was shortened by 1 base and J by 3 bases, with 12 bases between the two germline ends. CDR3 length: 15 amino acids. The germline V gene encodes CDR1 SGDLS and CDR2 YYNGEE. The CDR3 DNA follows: TGTGCCAGCAGCGTACCGTCCCCAGGGACAGATACGCAGTATTTT. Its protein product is CASSVPSPGTDTQYF.

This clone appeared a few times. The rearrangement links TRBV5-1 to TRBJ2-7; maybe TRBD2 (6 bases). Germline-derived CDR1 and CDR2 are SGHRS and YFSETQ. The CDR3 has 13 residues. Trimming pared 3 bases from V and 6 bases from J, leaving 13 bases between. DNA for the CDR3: TGCGCCAGCAGCTCCCCGCGGGGAGCCGAGCAGTACTTC. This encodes CASSSPRGAEQYF.

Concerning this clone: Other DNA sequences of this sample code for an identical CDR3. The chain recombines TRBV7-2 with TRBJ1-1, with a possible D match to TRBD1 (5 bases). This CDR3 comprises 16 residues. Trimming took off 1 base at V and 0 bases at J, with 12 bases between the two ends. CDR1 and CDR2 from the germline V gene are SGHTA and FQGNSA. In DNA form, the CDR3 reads TGTGCCAGCAGCTTAGGGGGGACGGGGATGAACACTGAAGCTTTCTTT. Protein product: CASSLGGTGMNTEAFF. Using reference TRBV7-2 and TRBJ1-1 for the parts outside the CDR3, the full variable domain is GAGVSQSPSNKVTEKGKDVELRCDPISGHTALYWYRQSLGQGLEFLIYFQGNSAPDKSGLPSDRFSAERTGGSVSTLTIQRTQQEDSAVYLCASSLGGTGMNTEAFFGQGTRLTVV.

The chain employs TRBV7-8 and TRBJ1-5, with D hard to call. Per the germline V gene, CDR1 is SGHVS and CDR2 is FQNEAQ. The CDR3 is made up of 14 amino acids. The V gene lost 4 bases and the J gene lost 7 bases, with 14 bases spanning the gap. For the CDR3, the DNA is TGTGCCAGCAGCTCACAGATCGTATCCCAGCCCCAGCATTTT. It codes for CASSSQIVSQPQHF.

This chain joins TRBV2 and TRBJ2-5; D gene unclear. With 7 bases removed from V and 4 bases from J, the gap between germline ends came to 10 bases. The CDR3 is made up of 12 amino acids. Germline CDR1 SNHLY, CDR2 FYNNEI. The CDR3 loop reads CASKEQIETQYF. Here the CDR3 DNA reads TGTGCCAGCAAGGAACAGATAGAGACCCAGTACTTC.

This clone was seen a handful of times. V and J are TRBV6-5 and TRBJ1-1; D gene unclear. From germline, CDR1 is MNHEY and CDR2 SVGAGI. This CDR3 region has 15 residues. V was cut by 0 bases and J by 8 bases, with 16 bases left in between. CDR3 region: CASSYSSSSAVEAFF. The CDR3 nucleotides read TGTGCCAGCAGTTACTCGTCTTCGTCGGCAGTAGAAGCTTTCTTT.

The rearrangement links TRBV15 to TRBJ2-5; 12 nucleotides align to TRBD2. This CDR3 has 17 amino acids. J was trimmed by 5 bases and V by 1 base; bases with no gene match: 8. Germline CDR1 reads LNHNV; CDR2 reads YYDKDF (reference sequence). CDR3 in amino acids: CATSRAASGGVRETQYF. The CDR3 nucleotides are TGTGCCACCAGCAGAGCGGCTAGCGGGGGGGTGAGGGAGACCCAGTACTTC.

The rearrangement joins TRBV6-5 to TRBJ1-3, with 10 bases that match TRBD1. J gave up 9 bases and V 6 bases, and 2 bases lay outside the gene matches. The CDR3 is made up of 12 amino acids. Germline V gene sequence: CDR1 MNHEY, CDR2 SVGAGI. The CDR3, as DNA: TGTGCCAGCAGGGGACAGGGGTTCACCATATATTTT. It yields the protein CASRGQGFTIYF.

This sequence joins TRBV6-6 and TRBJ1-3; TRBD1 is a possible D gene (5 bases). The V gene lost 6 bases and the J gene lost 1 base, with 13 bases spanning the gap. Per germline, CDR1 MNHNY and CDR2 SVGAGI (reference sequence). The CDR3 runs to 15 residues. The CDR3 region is CASSSDSTSGNTIYF. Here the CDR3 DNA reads TGTGCCAGCAGCTCCGACAGTACTTCTGGAAACACCATATATTTT.